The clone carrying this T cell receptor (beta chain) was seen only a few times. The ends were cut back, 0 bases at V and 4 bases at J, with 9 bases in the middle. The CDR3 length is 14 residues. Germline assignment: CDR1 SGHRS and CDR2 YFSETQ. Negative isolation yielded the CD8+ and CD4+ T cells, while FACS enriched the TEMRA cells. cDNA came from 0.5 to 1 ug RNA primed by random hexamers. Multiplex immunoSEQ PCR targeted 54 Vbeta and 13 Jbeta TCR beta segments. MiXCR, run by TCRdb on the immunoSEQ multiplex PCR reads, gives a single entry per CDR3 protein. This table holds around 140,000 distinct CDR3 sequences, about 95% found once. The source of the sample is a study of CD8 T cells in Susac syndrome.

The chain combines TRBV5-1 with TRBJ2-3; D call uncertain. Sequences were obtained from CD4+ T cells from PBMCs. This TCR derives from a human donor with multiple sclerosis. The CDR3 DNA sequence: TGCGCCAGCAGCTTGGACCGAGGTCCAGATACGCAGTATTTT. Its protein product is CASSLDRGPDTQYF.